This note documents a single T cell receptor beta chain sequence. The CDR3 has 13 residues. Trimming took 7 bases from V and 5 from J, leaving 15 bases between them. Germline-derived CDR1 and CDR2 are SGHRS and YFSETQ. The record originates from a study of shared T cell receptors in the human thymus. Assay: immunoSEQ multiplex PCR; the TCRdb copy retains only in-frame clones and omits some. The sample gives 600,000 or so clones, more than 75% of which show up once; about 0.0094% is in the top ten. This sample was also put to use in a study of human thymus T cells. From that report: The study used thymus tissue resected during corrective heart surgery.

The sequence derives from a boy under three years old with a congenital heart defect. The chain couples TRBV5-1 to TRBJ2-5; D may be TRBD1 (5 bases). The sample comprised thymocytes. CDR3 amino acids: CASLRVPGETQYF. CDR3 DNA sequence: TGCGCCAGCCTCAGGGTCCCTGGGGAGACCCAGTACTTC.